This TCR beta chain was recorded in a study of sequential checkpoint blockade in melanoma. Treatment noted: randomized to nivolumab then ipilimumab (arm A) or the reverse (arm B). Trimming pared 4 bases from V and 3 bases from J, leaving 13 bases between. CDR3 size: 14 residues. Germline CDR1 and CDR2: SNHLY and FYNNEI. Sequenced by immunoSEQ multiplex PCR; TCRdb stores in-frame clones only, minus some. The sample consists of hundreds of clones, approximately 23% of them appearing once. The TCR originated in a human donor with melanoma. The genes are TRBV2 and TRBJ2-7; D may be TRBD1 (6 bases). The sample consisted of tumor tissue (inferred from file names), taken from a patient given nivolumab and ipilimumab in sequence. This chain's CDR3 is CASSGQGRNYEQYF. The CDR3 nucleotides read TGTGCCAGCAGTGGGCAGGGGAGAAACTACGAGCAGTACTTC.